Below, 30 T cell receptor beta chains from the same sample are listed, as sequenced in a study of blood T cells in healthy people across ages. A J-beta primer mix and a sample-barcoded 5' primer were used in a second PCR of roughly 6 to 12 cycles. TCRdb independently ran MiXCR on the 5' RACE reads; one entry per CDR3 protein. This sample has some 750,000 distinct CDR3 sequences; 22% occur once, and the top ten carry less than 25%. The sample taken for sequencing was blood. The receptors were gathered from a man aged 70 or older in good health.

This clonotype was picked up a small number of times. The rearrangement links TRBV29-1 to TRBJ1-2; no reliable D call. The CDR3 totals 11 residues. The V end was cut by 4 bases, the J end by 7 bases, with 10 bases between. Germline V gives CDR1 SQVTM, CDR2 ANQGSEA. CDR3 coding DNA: TGCAGCGTTGTAATCGGTTTTGGCTACACCTTC. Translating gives CSVVIGFGYTF.

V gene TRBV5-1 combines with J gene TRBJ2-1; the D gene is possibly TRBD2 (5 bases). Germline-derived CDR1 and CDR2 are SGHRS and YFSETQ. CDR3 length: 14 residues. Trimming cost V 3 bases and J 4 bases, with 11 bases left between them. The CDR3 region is CASSSGGHYNEQFF. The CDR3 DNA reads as TGCGCCAGCAGCTCCGGAGGCCATTACAATGAGCAGTTCTTC.

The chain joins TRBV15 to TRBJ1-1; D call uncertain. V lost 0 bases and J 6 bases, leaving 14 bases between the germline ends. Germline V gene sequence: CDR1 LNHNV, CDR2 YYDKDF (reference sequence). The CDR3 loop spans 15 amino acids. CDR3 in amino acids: CATSRDRTGSAEAFF. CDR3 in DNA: TGTGCCACCAGCAGAGATCGAACCGGGAGCGCTGAAGCTTTCTTT.

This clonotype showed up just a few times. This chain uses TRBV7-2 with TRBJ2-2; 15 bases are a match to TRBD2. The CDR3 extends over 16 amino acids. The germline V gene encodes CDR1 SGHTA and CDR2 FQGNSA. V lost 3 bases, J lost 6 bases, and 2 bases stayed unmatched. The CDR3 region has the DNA TGTGCCAGCAGCTTGGGACTAGCGGGGGGATCCGGGGAGCTGTTTTTT. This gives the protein CASSLGLAGGSGELFF.

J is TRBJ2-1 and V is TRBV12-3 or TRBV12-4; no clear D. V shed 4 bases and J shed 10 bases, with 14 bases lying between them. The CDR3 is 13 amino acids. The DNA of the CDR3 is TGTGCCAGCAGTTACCTCCCCAACCCAGAGCAGTTCTTC. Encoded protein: CASSYLPNPEQFF.

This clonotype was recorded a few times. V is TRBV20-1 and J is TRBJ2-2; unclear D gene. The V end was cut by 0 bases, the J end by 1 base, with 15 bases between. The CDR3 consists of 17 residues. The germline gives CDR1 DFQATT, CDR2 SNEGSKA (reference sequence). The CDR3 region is CSAREGRRSLNTGELFF. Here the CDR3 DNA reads TGCAGTGCTAGAGAAGGGCGCCGGTCGCTGAACACCGGGGAGCTGTTTTTT.

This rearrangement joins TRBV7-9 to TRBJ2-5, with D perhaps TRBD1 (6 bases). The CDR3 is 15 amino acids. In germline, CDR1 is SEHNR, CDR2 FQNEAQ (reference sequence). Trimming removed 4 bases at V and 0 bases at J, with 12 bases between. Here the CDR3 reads CASSYWTAYQETQYF. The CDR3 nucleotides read TGTGCCAGCAGCTACTGGACAGCGTACCAAGAGACCCAGTACTTC.

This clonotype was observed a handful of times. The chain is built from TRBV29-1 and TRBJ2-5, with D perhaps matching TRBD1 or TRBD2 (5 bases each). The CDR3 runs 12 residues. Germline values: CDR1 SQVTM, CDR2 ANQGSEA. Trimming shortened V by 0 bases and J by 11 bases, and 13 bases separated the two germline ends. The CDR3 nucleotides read TGCAGCGTTGAAGAGAAGGGGTGGGAGCAGTACTTC. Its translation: CSVEEKGWEQYF.

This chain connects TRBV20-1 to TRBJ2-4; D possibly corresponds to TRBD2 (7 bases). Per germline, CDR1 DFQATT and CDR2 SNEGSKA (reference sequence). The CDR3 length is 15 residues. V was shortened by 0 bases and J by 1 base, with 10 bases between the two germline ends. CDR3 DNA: TGCAGTGCTAGAGAACGGGGGGCTGCCAAAAACATTCAGTACTTC. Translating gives CSARERGAAKNIQYF.

The CDR3 nucleotides are TGTGCCAGCAGCTTAATGACTAGCGGGAGGGCCTCCTACAATGAGCAGTTCTTC. Its protein is CASSLMTSGRASYNEQFF. The chain uses TRBV7-9 and TRBJ2-1; 14 bases line up with TRBD2. Germline CDR1 and CDR2: SEHNR and FQNEAQ (reference sequence). This CDR3 is built from 18 residues. V was pared by 2 bases and J by 0 bases, with 3 bases of the junction left unmatched.

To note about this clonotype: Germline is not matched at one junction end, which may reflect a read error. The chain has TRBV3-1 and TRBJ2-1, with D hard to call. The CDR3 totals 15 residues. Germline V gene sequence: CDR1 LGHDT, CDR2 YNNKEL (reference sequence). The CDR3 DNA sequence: TGTGCCAGCAGCCAGGCCCCCTTATCCTGCAATGAGCAGTTCTTC. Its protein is CASSQAPLSCNEQFF.

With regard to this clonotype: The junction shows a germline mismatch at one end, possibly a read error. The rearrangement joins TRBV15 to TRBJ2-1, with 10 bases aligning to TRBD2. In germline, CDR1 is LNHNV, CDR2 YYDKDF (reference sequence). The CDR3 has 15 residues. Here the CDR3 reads CATSRELAGTNEPFF. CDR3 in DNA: TGTGCCACCAGCAGAGAACTAGCGGGGACCAATGAGCCGTTCTTC.

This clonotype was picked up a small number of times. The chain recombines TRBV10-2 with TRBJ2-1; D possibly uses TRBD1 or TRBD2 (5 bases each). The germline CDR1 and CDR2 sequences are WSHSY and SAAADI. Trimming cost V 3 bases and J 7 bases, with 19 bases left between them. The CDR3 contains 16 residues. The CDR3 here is CASSDFGAGEWNEQFF. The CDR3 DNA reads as TGCGCCAGCAGTGACTTCGGGGCGGGCGAGTGGAATGAGCAGTTCTTC.

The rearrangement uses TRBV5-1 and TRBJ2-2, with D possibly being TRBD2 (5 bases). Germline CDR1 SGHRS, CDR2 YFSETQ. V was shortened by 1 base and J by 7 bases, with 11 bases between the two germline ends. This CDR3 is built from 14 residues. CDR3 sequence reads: CASSLNEGGGELFF. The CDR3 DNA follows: TGCGCCAGCAGCTTGAACGAGGGCGGCGGGGAGCTGTTTTTT.

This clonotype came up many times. The CDR3 spells CASSRGTGVVNEQFF. CDR3 in DNA: TGCGCCAGCAGTCGCGGGACAGGGGTGGTCAATGAGCAGTTCTTC. The V and J genes are TRBV10-2 and TRBJ2-1; 10 nucleotides align to TRBD1. The CDR3 has 15 amino acids. Trimming cost V 5 bases and J 6 bases; bases outside gene matches: 7. Germline V lookup: CDR1 WSHSY, CDR2 SAAADI.

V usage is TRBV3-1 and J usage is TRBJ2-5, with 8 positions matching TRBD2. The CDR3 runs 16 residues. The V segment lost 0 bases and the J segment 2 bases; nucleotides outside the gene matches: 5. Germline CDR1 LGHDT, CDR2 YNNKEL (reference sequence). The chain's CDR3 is CASSQEGAGEQETQYF. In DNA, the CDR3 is TGTGCCAGCAGCCAAGAGGGAGCGGGGGAACAAGAGACCCAGTACTTC.

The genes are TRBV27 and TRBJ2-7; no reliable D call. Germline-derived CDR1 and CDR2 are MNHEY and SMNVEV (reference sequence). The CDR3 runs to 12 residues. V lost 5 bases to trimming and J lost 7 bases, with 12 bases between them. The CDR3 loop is CASSTKSGEQYF. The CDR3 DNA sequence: TGTGCCAGCAGTACCAAAAGTGGTGAGCAGTACTTC.

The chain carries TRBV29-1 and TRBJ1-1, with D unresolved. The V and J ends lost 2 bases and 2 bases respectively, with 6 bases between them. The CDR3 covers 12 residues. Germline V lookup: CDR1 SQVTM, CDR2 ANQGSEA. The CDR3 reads CSVELGNTEAFF. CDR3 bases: TGCAGCGTTGAACTGGGAAACACTGAAGCTTTCTTT.

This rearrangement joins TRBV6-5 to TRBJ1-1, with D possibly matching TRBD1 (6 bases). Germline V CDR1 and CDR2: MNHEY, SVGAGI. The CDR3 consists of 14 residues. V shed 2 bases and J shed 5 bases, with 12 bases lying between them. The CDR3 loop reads CASSYTQGSTEAFF. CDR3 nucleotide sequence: TGTGCCAGCAGTTACACACAGGGTAGTACTGAAGCTTTCTTT.

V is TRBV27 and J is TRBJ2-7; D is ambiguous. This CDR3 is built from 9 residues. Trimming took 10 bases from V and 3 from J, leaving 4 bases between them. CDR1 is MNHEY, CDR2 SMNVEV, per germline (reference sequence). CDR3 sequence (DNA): TGTGCCACCGACTACGAGCAGTACGTC. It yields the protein CATDYEQYV.

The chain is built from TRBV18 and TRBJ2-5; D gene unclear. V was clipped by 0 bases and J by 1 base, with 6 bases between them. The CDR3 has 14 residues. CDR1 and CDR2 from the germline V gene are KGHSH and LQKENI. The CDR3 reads CASSPPWGQETQYF. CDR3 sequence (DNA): TGTGCCAGCTCACCACCGTGGGGCCAAGAGACCCAGTACTTC.

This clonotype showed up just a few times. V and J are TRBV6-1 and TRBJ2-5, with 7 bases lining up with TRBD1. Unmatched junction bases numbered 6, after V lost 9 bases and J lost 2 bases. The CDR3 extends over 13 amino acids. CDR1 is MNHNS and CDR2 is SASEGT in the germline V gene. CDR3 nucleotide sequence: TGTGCCAGTAACAGGGGATTACAAGAGACCCAGTACTTC. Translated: CASNRGLQETQYF.

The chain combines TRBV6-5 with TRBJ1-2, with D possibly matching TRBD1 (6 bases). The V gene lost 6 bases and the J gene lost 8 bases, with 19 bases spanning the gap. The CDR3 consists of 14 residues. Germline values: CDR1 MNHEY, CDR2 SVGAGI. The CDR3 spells CASRGGTPPMGYTF. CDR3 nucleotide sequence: TGTGCCAGCAGAGGCGGGACACCCCCGATGGGCTACACCTTC.

The CDR3 loop reads CASSVSGRDTQYF. The CDR3 region has the DNA TGTGCCAGCAGCGTCAGCGGGAGAGATACGCAGTATTTT. The chain employs TRBV9 and TRBJ2-3, with 8 bases identical to TRBD2. CDR1 and CDR2 from the germline V gene are SGDLS and YYNGEE. The CDR3 spans 13 residues. V shed 2 bases and J 5 bases; nucleotides not matched to a gene: 1.

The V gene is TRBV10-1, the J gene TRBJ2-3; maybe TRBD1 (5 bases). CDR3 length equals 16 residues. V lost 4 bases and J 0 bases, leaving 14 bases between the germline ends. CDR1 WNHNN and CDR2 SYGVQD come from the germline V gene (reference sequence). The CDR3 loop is CASSGPRATSTDTQYF. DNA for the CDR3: TGCGCCAGCAGTGGGCCCAGGGCAACTAGCACAGATACGCAGTATTTT.

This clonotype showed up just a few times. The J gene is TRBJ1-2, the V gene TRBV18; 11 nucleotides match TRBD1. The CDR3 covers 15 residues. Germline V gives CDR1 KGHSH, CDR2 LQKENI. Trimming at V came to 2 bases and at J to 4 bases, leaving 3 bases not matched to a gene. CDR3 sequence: CASSPAGTGGYGYTF. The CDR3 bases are TGTGCCAGCTCACCAGCCGGGACAGGGGGCTATGGCTACACCTTC. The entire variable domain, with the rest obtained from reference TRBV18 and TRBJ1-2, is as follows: NAGVMQNPRHLVRRRGQEARLRCSPMKGHSHVYWYRQLPEEGLKFMVYLQKENIIDESGMPKERFSAEFPKEGPSILRIQQVVRGDSAAYFCASSPAGTGGYGYTFGSGTRLTVV.

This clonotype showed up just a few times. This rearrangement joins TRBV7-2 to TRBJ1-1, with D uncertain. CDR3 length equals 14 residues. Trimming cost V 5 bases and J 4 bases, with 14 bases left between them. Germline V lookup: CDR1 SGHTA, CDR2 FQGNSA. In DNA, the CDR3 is TGTGCCAGCAGCCACCCCTACCGGGGCACTGAAGCTTTCTTT. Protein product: CASSHPYRGTEAFF.

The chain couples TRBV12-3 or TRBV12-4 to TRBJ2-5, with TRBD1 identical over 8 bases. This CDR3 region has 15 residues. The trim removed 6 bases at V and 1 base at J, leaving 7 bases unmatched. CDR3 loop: CASRPLGQVQETQYF. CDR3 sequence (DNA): TGTGCCAGCAGGCCGTTGGGACAGGTCCAAGAGACCCAGTACTTC.

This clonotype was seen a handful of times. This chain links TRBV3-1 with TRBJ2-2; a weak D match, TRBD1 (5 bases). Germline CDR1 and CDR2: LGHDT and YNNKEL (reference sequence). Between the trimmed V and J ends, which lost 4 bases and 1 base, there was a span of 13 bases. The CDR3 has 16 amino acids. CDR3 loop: CASSPSWTQNTGELFF. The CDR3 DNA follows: TGTGCCAGCAGCCCTTCTTGGACACAGAACACCGGGGAGCTGTTTTTT. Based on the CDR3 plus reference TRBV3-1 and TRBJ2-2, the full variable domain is DTAVSQTPKYLVTQMGNDKSIKCEQNLGHDTMYWYKQDSKKFLKIMFSYNNKELIINETVPNRFSPKSPDKAHLNLHINSLELGDSAVYFCASSPSWTQNTGELFFGEGSRLTVL.

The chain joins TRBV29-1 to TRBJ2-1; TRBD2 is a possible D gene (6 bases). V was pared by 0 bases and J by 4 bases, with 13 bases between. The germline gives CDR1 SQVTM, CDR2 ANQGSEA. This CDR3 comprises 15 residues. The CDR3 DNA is TGCAGCGTTGAAGAGTTGGGGCGGGGTTACAATGAGCAGTTCTTC. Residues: CSVEELGRGYNEQFF.